A selection of T cell receptor beta chains follows, all from one sample in a study of OX40 agonist ivuxolimab in advanced cancers. Assay: immunoSEQ multiplex PCR; the TCRdb copy retains only in-frame clones and omits some. In the table there are about 110,000 clones, 90% of which are singletons. The source material was CD4+ or CD8+ T cells sorted from blood, sampled in a trial of the OX40 agonist ivuxolimab. All receptors come from an adult with an advanced solid tumor such as melanoma, head and neck, liver or kidney cancer. CDR3s include the opening cysteine and the closing phenylalanine or tryptophan. The D gene is left open where the match is weak. The size field is filled for only some rows; it gives once, few, many or a size class.

J gene: TRBJ2-7; clone size: once; D gene: TRBD2; V gene: TRBV7-2; CDR3 protein: CASSLSGGTPYEQYF; CDR3 DNA: TGTGCCAGCAGCCTTAGCGGGGGGACTCCCTACGAGCAGTACTTC
J gene: TRBJ1-1; clone size: -; D gene: -; V gene: TRBV4-3; CDR3 protein: CASSQWGVFGTEAFF; CDR3 DNA: TGCGCCAGCAGCCAGTGGGGAGTATTTGGCACTGAAGCTTTCTTT
J gene: TRBJ2-7; clone size: -; D gene: -; V gene: TRBV6-5; CDR3 protein: CASSYSQPEQYF; CDR3 DNA: TGTGCCAGCAGTTACAGCCAGCCCGAGCAGTACTTC
J gene: TRBJ2-7; clone size: -; D gene: -; V gene: TRBV18; CDR3 protein: CASSPPSRAYEQYF; CDR3 DNA: TGTGCCAGCTCACCACCGTCCAGGGCCTACGAGCAGTACTTC
J gene: TRBJ2-1; clone size: -; D gene: TRBD2; V gene: TRBV27; CDR3 protein: CASSLRGGGAKVLSEQFF; CDR3 DNA: TGTGCCAGCAGTTTACGGGGCGGGGGGGCCAAAGTTCTAAGTGAGCAGTTCTTC
J gene: TRBJ2-5; clone size: once; D gene: TRBD2; V gene: TRBV7-9; CDR3 protein: CASSATSGGFQETQYF; CDR3 DNA: TGTGCCAGCAGCGCGACTAGCGGGGGGTTCCAAGAGACCCAGTACTTC
J gene: TRBJ1-1; clone size: -; D gene: -; V gene: TRBV4-3; CDR3 protein: CASSQDLTGHYGTEAFF; CDR3 DNA: TGCGCCAGCAGCCAAGATCTAACGGGACACTACGGCACTGAAGCTTTCTTT
J gene: TRBJ1-3; clone size: -; D gene: -; V gene: TRBV28; CDR3 protein: CASSSPPGRISGNTIYF; CDR3 DNA: TGTGCCAGCAGTTCCCCGCCGGGACGGATCTCTGGAAACACCATATATTTT
J gene: TRBJ2-6; clone size: -; D gene: -; V gene: TRBV7-2; CDR3 protein: CASSLVAAISGANVLTF; CDR3 DNA: TGTGCCAGCAGCTTAGTAGCAGCCATCTCTGGGGCCAACGTCCTGACTTTC
J gene: TRBJ2-3; clone size: -; D gene: -; V gene: TRBV6-6; CDR3 protein: CASSKGDTQYF; CDR3 DNA: TGTGCCAGCAGCAAGGGAGATACGCAGTATTTT
J gene: TRBJ1-4; clone size: -; D gene: -; V gene: TRBV11-2; CDR3 protein: CASSPGTTTNEKLFF; CDR3 DNA: TGTGCCAGCAGCCCCGGGACAACAACTAATGAAAAACTGTTTTTT
J gene: TRBJ1-4; clone size: -; D gene: -; V gene: TRBV28; CDR3 protein: CASSLTGWDEKLFF; CDR3 DNA: TGTGCCAGCAGTTTAACAGGGTGGGATGAAAAACTGTTTTTT
J gene: TRBJ2-7; clone size: once; D gene: -; V gene: TRBV6-1; CDR3 protein: CASSEFPGGASHEQYF; CDR3 DNA: TGTGCCAGCAGTGAATTTCCAGGGGGGGCCTCCCACGAGCAGTACTTC
J gene: TRBJ1-3; clone size: -; D gene: -; V gene: TRBV28; CDR3 protein: CASPQGSGNTIYF; CDR3 DNA: TGTGCCAGCCCCCAGGGTTCTGGAAACACCATATATTTT
J gene: TRBJ2-3; clone size: once; D gene: TRBD2; V gene: TRBV11-3; CDR3 protein: CASSTQAGSTDTQYF; CDR3 DNA: TGTGCCAGCAGCACGCAAGCGGGGAGCACAGATACGCAGTATTTT
J gene: TRBJ2-2; clone size: -; D gene: TRBD1; V gene: TRBV5-4; CDR3 protein: CASSYGQGNIGELFF; CDR3 DNA: TGTGCCAGCAGCTACGGACAGGGGAATATCGGGGAGCTGTTTTTT
J gene: TRBJ1-3; clone size: -; D gene: TRBD1; V gene: TRBV10-1; CDR3 protein: CASSPGTASGNTIYF; CDR3 DNA: TGCGCCAGCAGCCCCGGGACAGCCTCTGGAAACACCATATATTTT
J gene: TRBJ1-6; clone size: -; D gene: -; V gene: TRBV27; CDR3 protein: CASRTASSYNSPLHF; CDR3 DNA: TGTGCCAGCAGGACCGCCAGCTCCTATAATTCACCCCTCCACTTT
J gene: TRBJ1-2; clone size: -; D gene: -; V gene: TRBV14; CDR3 protein: CASSEGPAPGGYTF; CDR3 DNA: TGTGCCAGCAGCGAGGGCCCTGCCCCGGGGGGCTACACCTTC
J gene: TRBJ2-3; clone size: -; D gene: TRBD2; V gene: TRBV6-6; CDR3 protein: CASKRTSGGPDTQYF; CDR3 DNA: TGTGCCAGCAAACGGACTAGCGGGGGCCCAGATACGCAGTATTTT
J gene: TRBJ2-7; clone size: once; D gene: -; V gene: TRBV11-3; CDR3 protein: CASSLGQRYEQYF; CDR3 DNA: TGTGCCAGCAGCTTAGGACAGCGCTACGAGCAGTACTTC
J gene: TRBJ1-1; clone size: -; D gene: -; V gene: TRBV30; CDR3 protein: CAWAGLGDTEAFF; CDR3 DNA: TGTGCCTGGGCGGGACTAGGGGACACTGAAGCTTTCTTT